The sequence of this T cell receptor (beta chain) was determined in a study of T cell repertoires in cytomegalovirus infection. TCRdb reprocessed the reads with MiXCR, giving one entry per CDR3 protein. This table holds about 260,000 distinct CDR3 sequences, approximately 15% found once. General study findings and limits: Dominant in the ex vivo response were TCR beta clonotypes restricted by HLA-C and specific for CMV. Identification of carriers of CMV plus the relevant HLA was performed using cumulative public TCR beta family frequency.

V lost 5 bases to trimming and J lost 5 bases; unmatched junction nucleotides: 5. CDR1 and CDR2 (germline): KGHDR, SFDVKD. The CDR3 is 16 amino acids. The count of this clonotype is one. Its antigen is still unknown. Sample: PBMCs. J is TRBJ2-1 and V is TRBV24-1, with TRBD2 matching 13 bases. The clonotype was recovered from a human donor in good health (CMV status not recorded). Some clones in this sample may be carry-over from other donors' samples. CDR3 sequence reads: CATSGGLAGVDNEQFF. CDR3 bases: TGTGCCACCAGTGGCGGACTAGCGGGGGTTGACAATGAGCAGTTCTTC.